Reported below is one T cell receptor beta chain. Its antigen is not identified. This sample is drawn from a study of T cells expressing NK-cell markers. Study in general: Cells sorted as CD3+CD56+NKG2C+, CD3+CD56+NKG2C- and CD3+CD56-NKG2C+ T cells supplied the TCR beta repertoires. Of eight sequenced donors, seven were HCMV-seropositive and one HCMV-seronegative.

Study findings and constraints: Specificity for HCMV among expanded NKG2C+ T cell clones was not established. Of CD8+ T cells, roughly 1.0-7.0% belonged to dominant NKG2C+ clonotypes in several donors.

Germline-derived CDR1 and CDR2 are SGHAT and FQNNGV. CDR3 size: 15 residues. TCRdb re-analyzed the 5' RACE reads; it lists each CDR3 protein once, without DNA. This sample contains roughly 120,000 distinct CDR3 sequences. The chain has TRBV11-2 and TRBJ1-1; the TRBD1 assignment by TCRdb is unverifiable without DNA. This clonotype was sampled from a woman aged 18 to 69 in good health. Sequences were obtained from blood T cells: a sorted CD56 or NKG2C T cell subset, CD4+ or CD8+ T cells, or bulk PBMC T cells (not recorded which). The CDR3 spells CASSNWTGLNTEAFF. The full variable domain, completed using reference TRBV11-2 and TRBJ1-1, is EAGVAQSPRYKIIEKRQSVAFWCNPISGHATLYWYQQILGQGPKLLIQFQNNGVVDDSQLPKDRFSAERLKGVDSTLKIQPAKLEDSAVYLCASSNWTGLNTEAFFGQGTRLTVV.